The entry below describes one TCR beta chain. Antigen unknown. Collected material from alopecia areata patients comprised lesional scalp punch biopsies and peripheral blood. From germline, CDR1 is MGHRA and CDR2 YSYEKL. Unmatched junction bases numbered 7, after V lost 4 bases and J lost 9 bases. The CDR3 runs 15 residues. Sequencing relied on a cDNA template that was reverse transcribed from extracted RNA. Assay used: immunoSEQ multiplex PCR; TCRdb lists only in-frame clones, some missing. This table holds about 110,000 clones, 55% to 70% found once. This sample is drawn from a study of CD8+ T cells in alopecia areata. General study results and limits: Sequencing of scalp tissue also captures the resident alphabeta T cells of normal skin. Especially in alopecia totalis/universalis, lesional scalp showed greater clonality than normal scalp did.

This clonotype originated in a human donor with alopecia areata. The chain is built from TRBV4-1 and TRBJ2-1; TRBD2 matches 12 bases. The sample was NKG2D-low CD8+ T cells sorted from blood. The CDR3 region has the DNA TGCGCCAGCAGCCTGAGACTAGCGGGAGTGTTTGAGCAGTTCTTC. Translating gives CASSLRLAGVFEQFF.